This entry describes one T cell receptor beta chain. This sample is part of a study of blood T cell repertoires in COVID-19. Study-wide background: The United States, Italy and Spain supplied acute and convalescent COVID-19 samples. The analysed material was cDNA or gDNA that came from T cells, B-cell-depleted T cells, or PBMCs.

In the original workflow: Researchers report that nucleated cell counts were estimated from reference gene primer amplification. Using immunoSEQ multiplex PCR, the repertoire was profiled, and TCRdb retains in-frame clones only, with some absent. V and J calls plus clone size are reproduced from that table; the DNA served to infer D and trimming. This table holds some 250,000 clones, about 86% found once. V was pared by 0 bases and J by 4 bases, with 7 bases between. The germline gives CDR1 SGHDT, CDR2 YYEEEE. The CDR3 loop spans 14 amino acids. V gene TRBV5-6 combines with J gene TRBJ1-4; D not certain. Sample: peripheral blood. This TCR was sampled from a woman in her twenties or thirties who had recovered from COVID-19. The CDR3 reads CASSLGRVNEKLFF. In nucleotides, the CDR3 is TGTGCCAGCAGCTTGGGGAGGGTTAATGAAAAACTGTTTTTT.